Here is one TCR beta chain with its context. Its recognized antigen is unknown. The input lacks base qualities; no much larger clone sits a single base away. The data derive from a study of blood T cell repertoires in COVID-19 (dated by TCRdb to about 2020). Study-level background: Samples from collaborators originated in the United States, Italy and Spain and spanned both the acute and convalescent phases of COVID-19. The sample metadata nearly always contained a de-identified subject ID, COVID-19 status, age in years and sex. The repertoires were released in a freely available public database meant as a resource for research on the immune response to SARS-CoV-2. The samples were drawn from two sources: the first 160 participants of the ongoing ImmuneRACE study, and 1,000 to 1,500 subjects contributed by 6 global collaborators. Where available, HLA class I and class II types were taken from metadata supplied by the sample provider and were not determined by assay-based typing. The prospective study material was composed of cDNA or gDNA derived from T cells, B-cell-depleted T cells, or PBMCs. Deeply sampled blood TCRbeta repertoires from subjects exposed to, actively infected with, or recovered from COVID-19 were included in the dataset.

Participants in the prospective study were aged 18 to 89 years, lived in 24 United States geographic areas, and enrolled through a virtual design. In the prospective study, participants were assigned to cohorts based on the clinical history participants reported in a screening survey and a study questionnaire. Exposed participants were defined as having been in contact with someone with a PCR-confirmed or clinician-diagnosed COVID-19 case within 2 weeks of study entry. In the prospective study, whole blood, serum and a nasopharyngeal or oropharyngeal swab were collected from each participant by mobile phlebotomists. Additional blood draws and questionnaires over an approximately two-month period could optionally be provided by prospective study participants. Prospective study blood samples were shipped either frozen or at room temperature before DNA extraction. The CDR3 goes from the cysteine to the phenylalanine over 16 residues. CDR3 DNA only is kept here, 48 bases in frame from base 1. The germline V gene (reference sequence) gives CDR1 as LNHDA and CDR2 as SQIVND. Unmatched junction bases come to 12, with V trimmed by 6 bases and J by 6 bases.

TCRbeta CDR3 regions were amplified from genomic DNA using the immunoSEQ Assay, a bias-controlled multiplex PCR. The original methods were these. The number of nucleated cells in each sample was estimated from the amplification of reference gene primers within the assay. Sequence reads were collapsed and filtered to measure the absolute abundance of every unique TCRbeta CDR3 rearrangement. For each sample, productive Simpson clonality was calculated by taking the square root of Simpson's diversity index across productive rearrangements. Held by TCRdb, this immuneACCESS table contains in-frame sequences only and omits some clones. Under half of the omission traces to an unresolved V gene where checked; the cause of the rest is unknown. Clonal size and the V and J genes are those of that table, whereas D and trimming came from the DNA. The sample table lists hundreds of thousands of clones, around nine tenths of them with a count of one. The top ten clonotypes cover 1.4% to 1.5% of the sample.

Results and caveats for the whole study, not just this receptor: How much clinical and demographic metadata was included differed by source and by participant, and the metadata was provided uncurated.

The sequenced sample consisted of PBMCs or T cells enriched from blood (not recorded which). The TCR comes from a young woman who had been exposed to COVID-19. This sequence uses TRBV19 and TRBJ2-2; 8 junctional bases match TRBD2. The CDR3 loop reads CASRELGGEDAGELFF. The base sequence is TGTGCCAGTAGGGAACTCGGGGGGGAGGACGCCGGGGAGCTGTTTTTT.